The 9 T cell receptor beta chains reported below all come from one sample, sequenced in a study of blood T cell repertoires in COVID-19. TCRdb's table, derived via immunoSEQ multiplex PCR, lists solely in-frame clones and lacks some. The sample has a few hundred thousand clones, around 90% seen once. The source material was PBMCs or T cells enriched from blood (not recorded which). The receptor source for this set is a woman in her late teens or twenties who had recovered from COVID-19.

The CDR3 bases are TGTGCCAGCAGCCATACAGGGACAGGGACTTCCTACATCTATGGCTACACCTTC. Translation: CASSHTGTGTSYIYGYTF. V is TRBV9 and J is TRBJ1-2, with TRBD1 matching over 9 bases. This CDR3 has 18 residues. The germline V gene has CDR1 SGDLS and CDR2 YYNGEE. Trimming at V came to 4 bases and at J to 4 bases, leaving 17 bases not matched to a gene. Full variable domain (remainder filled in from reference TRBV9 and TRBJ1-2): DSGVTQTPKHLITATGQRVTLRCSPRSGDLSVYWYQQSLDQGLQFLIQYYNGEERAKGNILERFSAQQFPDLHSELNLSSLELGDSALYFCASSHTGTGTSYIYGYTFGSGTRLTVV.

V gene TRBV11-2 combines with J gene TRBJ2-1, with 8 bases fitting TRBD2. Looked up from germline, CDR1 is SGHAT and CDR2 is FQNNGV. V trimming: 2 bases; J trimming: 7 bases; junction bases outside the gene matches: 13. This CDR3 spans 17 amino acids. CDR3 DNA: TGTGCCAGCAGCTTACTTCTAGCGGGCCTTCCTATGAATGAGCAGTTCTTC. Its translation is CASSLLLAGLPMNEQFF.

The chain has TRBV24-1 and TRBJ2-5; tentative D call: TRBD2 (6 bases). This CDR3 has 15 amino acids. The germline V gene has CDR1 KGHDR and CDR2 SFDVKD. V was cut by 4 bases and J by 7 bases, with 18 bases left in between. Written as DNA, the CDR3 is TGTGCCACCAGTGACACGGGACTTTCACGCGTGACCCAGTACTTC. Encoded protein: CATSDTGLSRVTQYF.

The chain couples TRBV2 to TRBJ2-1; the match to TRBD1 covers 9 bases. The CDR3 totals 14 residues. The germline V gene encodes CDR1 SNHLY and CDR2 FYNNEI. J gave up 8 bases and V 6 bases, and 8 bases lay outside the gene matches. Here the CDR3 reads CASRQGQGNDEQFF. DNA for the CDR3: TGTGCCAGCAGACAGGGACAGGGTAACGATGAGCAGTTCTTC.

The rearrangement links TRBV10-1 to TRBJ2-5; D ambiguous. V dropped 7 bases and J dropped 3 bases, with 9 bases sitting between them. The V gene's germline CDR1 is WNHNN and CDR2 SYGVQD (reference sequence). The CDR3 contains 12 residues. As DNA, the CDR3 is TGCGCCAGCAATAGATCTGAAGAGACCCAGTACTTC. Encoded protein: CASNRSEETQYF.

This chain links TRBV19 with TRBJ2-3; 8 bases fit TRBD2. This CDR3 has 12 amino acids. Trimming cost V 7 bases and J 8 bases; bases outside gene matches: 5. Germline CDR1 LNHDA, CDR2 SQIVND (reference sequence). This chain's CDR3 is CASKSGGRTQYF. The CDR3 DNA reads TGTGCCAGTAAATCGGGGGGGCGTACGCAGTATTTT.

J is TRBJ1-1 and V is TRBV20-1; D is perhaps TRBD1 (6 bases). The CDR3 covers 16 residues. The ends were cut back, 6 bases at V and 11 bases at J, with 31 bases in the middle. Looked up from germline, CDR1 is DFQATT and CDR2 is SNEGSKA (reference sequence). In nucleotides, the CDR3 is TGCAGTGCAAGTTTCCCAGGGGCCGCTGGCAGGAGTACGGCTTTCTTT. It codes for CSASFPGAAGRSTAFF.

On this clone: The junction differs from germline at one of its ends, possibly a read error. This chain links TRBV3-1 (or the pseudogene TRBV3-2) with TRBJ1-4; 9 bases fit TRBD1. The CDR3 loop spans 15 amino acids. Germline CDR1 and CDR2: LGHDT and YNNKEL (reference sequence). The CDR3 loop is CASSQGDRANEKLFF. For the CDR3, the DNA is TGTGCCAGCAGCCAAGGGGACAGGGCTAACGAAAAACTGTTTTTT.

J is TRBJ2-3 and V is TRBV18; no clear D. Germline CDR1 KGHSH, CDR2 LQKENI. CDR3 length: 13 residues. Trimming took 4 bases from V and 2 from J, leaving 7 bases between them. CDR3 region: CASSRGVTDTQYF. In DNA, the CDR3 is TGTGCCAGCTCACGAGGCGTCACAGATACGCAGTATTTT.